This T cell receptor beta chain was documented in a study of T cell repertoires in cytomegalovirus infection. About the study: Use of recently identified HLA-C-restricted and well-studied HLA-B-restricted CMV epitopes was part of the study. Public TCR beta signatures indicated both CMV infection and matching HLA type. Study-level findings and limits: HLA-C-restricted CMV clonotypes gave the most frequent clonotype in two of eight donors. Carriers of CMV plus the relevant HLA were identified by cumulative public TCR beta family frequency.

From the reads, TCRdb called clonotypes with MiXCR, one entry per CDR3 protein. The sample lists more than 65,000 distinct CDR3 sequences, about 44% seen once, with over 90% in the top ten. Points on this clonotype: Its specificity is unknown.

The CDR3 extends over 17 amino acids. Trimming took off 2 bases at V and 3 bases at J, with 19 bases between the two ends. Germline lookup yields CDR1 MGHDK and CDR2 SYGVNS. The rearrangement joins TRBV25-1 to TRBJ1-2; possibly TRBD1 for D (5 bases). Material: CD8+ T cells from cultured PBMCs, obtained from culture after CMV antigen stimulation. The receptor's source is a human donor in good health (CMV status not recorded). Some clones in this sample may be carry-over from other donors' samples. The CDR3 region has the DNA TGTGCCAGCAGTGAAAGGGCCGCCGCGGGGGGATACTATGGCTACACCTTC. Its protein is CASSERAAAGGYYGYTF.